This T cell receptor beta chain was sequenced in a study of T cells in Graves' hyperthyroidism and ophthalmopathy. The source material, RNA transcripts, was used to amplify TCR beta CDR3 regions. TCR CDR3 underwent first-round RT-PCR with the HTBI primer set. MiXCR was run by TCRdb on the multiplex PCR reads, yielding one entry per CDR3 protein. The sample contains approximately 420,000 distinct CDR3 sequences, 12% to 15% of which appear only once. Criteria for exclusion of patients were uncontrolled infection, other autoimmune disease, pregnancy or lactation. Regarding this clonotype: Compared with germline, one end of the junction differs, possibly owing to a read error.

The receptor was derived from a young woman with Graves' hyperthyroidism. Sample: blood.

The CDR3 DNA sequence: TGTGCCGGCAGCTTAAGAGTAGAGACCCAGTACTTC. Its protein product is CAGSLRVETQYF. This sequence joins TRBV13 and TRBJ2-5; D not resolved. Germline-derived CDR1 and CDR2 are PRHDT and FYEKMQ (reference sequence). This CDR3 is built from 12 residues.